The text below deals with one TCR beta chain. A read error is possible here, since a much larger clone lies one base away. The sample belongs to a study of neurological immune-mediated disorders. The CDR3 has 13 amino acids. Trimming shortened V by 7 bases and J by 4 bases, and 14 bases separated the two germline ends. Germline-derived CDR1 and CDR2 are MNHEY and SVGEGT. Time point denoted: longitudinal time-point 1 (baseline). Via MiXCR, TCRdb re-called the 5' RACE reads, giving one row per CDR3 protein. Of tens of thousands of distinct CDR3 sequences in the sample, approximately 13% are singletons; the top ten hold approximately 4.6%.

The sequence came from a female donor with HTLV-1-associated myelopathy (HAM/TSP). This chain joins TRBV6-2 or TRBV6-3 and TRBJ2-7; no firm D call. The sample comprised PBMCs. The CDR3 bases are TGTGCCAGCAAGAGGAAGTCGGTATACGAGCAGTACTTC. It specifies CASKRKSVYEQYF.